The 29 T cell receptor beta chains listed next were all sequenced from one sample in a study of PD-1 blockade in classical Hodgkin lymphoma (dated by TCRdb to the early 2020s). Taken with the paper, the label for time point translates to: cycle 1 day 1 (C1D1), immediately before nivolumab initiation. Every trial patient had relapsed after autologous stem cell transplantation, and cohorts A, B and C differed in prior brentuximab vedotin exposure. Libraries were built with the immunoSEQ multiplex PCR assay. What TCRdb holds here is the immuneACCESS table cut down to in-frame rearrangements. Part of the clones is not present; checked against another copy, under half of the missing clones reflect an unresolved V gene, and the others are unexplained. The sample records some 60,000 clones, 85% to 90% of which are singletons. The top ten hold around 16% of the sample. Material: peripheral blood mononuclear cells (PBMCs), obtained at baseline. All receptors come from a human donor with classical Hodgkin lymphoma.

The chain employs TRBV5-4 and TRBJ1-2; no clear D. The CDR3 is 12 residues long. Trimming removed 2 bases at V and 4 bases at J, with 6 bases between. Germline V gene sequence: CDR1 SGHNT, CDR2 YYREEE (reference sequence). CDR3 sequence: CASSLDGYGYTF. CDR3 nucleotides: TGTGCCAGCAGCTTAGACGGCTATGGCTACACCTTC.

The chain has TRBV18 and TRBJ2-6, with D perhaps matching TRBD2 (5 bases). The V gene's germline CDR1 is KGHSH and CDR2 LQKENI. V lost 6 bases to trimming and J lost 0 bases, with 21 bases between them. The length of the CDR3 is 19 residues. The CDR3 DNA follows: TGTGCCAGCTCCCTATACCACGAAACTAGATTCTCTGGGGCCAACGTCCTGACTTTC. Protein: CASSLYHETRFSGANVLTF.

The chain's CDR3 is CAIPTSGGASGELFF. The CDR3 DNA sequence: TGTGCCATCCCGACTAGCGGGGGGGCGTCTGGGGAGCTGTTTTTT. The chain joins TRBV10-3 to TRBJ2-2; 14 bases match TRBD2. The CDR3 consists of 15 residues. V lost 8 bases and J lost 8; bases outside the gene matches: 7. Germline-derived CDR1 and CDR2 are ENHRY and SYGVKD.

This sequence joins TRBV21-1 and TRBJ1-5. TRBV21-1 corresponds to a pseudogene. This CDR3 is built from 15 residues. The CDR3 DNA is TGTGCCAGCAGCAAATCGCGGGCCACCCTTCAGCCCCAGCATTTT. Translated: CASSKSRATLQPQHF.

The rearrangement uses TRBV27 and TRBJ2-7; D ambiguous. The CDR3 covers 14 residues. Between the trimmed V and J ends, which lost 3 bases and 2 bases, there was a span of 11 bases. From germline, CDR1 is MNHEY and CDR2 SMNVEV (reference sequence). The CDR3 nucleotides are TGTGCCAGCAGTTTGAACCCCAATACCTACGAGCAGTACTTC. It is translated as CASSLNPNTYEQYF.

The J gene is TRBJ1-1, the V gene TRBV5-1; 7 bases map to TRBD1. CDR3 length: 15 amino acids. The V gene's germline CDR1 is SGHRS and CDR2 YFSETQ. V shed 2 bases, J shed 4 bases, and the junction held 8 bases outside the gene matches. CDR3 sequence: CASSLPGQIFTEAFF. As DNA, the CDR3 is TGCGCCAGCAGCTTACCGGGACAGATTTTCACTGAAGCTTTCTTT.

Notes on this clone: Compared with germline, one end of the junction differs, possibly owing to a read error. Different DNA sequences within this sample yield the same CDR3. The CDR3 coding sequence is TGCGCCAGCAGCTTGGAGGCAGGGGGCAAGCAGCCCCAGCATTTT. It translates to CASSLEAGGKQPQHF. The chain combines TRBV5-1 with TRBJ1-5; 8 nucleotides agree with TRBD1. CDR3 size: 15 residues. Germline CDR1 is SGHRS and CDR2 is YFSETQ.

The CDR3 DNA is TGTGCCAGCTCACCACCGGATGAGCGGGGTAATTACAATGAGCAGTTCTTC. It is translated as CASSPPDERGNYNEQFF. The chain combines TRBV18 with TRBJ2-1; 7 positions agree with TRBD2. The CDR3 has 17 amino acids. CDR1 and CDR2 from the germline V gene are KGHSH and LQKENI. V dropped 0 bases and J dropped 4; count of bases not matched to a gene: 9.

This chain joins TRBV30 and TRBJ2-6, with D hard to call. CDR3 length: 13 amino acids. Trimming took 4 bases from V and 1 from J, leaving 5 bases between them. Germline values: CDR1 GTSNPN, CDR2 SVGIG (reference sequence). CDR3: CAWKSSGANVLTF. In DNA, the CDR3 is TGTGCCTGGAAGTCTTCTGGGGCCAACGTCCTGACTTTC.

The rearrangement links TRBV30 to TRBJ1-2; the D gene is possibly TRBD1 (5 bases). This CDR3 comprises 14 residues. Trimming stripped 4 bases from V and 3 bases from J, with 15 bases between. Germline loops: CDR1 GTSNPN, CDR2 SVGIG (reference sequence). CDR3 coding DNA: TGTGCCTGGACCATCACCGGGGGATACTATGGCTACACCTTC. Its translation: CAWTITGGYYGYTF.

The genes are TRBV21-1 and TRBJ1-1. TRBV21-1 has pseudogene status. The CDR3 consists of 15 residues. This CDR3 reads CASIVTWRGNTEAFF. CDR3 nucleotide sequence: TGTGCCAGCATAGTTACCTGGAGGGGGAACACTGAAGCTTTCTTT.

V usage is TRBV18 and J usage is TRBJ1-1, with TRBD1 as a possible D gene (6 bases). CDR3 length: 14 residues. In germline, CDR1 is KGHSH, CDR2 LQKENI. V was shortened by 3 bases and J by 3 bases, with 11 bases between the two germline ends. CDR3 protein: CASSPSGVHTEAFF. The CDR3 bases are TGTGCCAGCTCACCTTCAGGGGTTCACACTGAAGCTTTCTTT.

The V gene is TRBV18, the J gene TRBJ1-2; D gene ambiguous. Germline values: CDR1 KGHSH, CDR2 LQKENI. The V and J ends lost 4 bases and 2 bases respectively, with 11 bases between them. The CDR3 runs to 14 residues. CDR3 protein: CASSRSRENYGYTF. The CDR3 coding sequence is TGTGCCAGCTCACGATCAAGGGAGAACTATGGCTACACCTTC. Using reference TRBV18 and TRBJ1-2 for the parts outside the CDR3, the full variable domain is NAGVMQNPRHLVRRRGQEARLRCSPMKGHSHVYWYRQLPEEGLKFMVYLQKENIIDESGMPKERFSAEFPKEGPSILRIQQVVRGDSAAYFCASSRSRENYGYTFGSGTRLTVV.

J is TRBJ1-4 and V is TRBV20-1; D is ambiguous. Looked up from germline, CDR1 is DFQATT and CDR2 is SNEGSKA (reference sequence). V dropped 3 bases and J dropped 8 bases, with 7 bases sitting between them. This CDR3 spans 11 amino acids. The CDR3 DNA is TGCAGTGCTAGTTTGGGAGAAAAACTGTTTTTT. Translated, it gives CSASLGEKLFF.

The V gene is TRBV19, the J gene TRBJ1-3; 8 bases match TRBD1. This CDR3 is built from 15 residues. V gave up 3 bases and J gave up 8 bases; unmatched junction bases: 9. From germline, CDR1 is LNHDA and CDR2 SQIVND (reference sequence). CDR3 in amino acids: CASSIFIDRGYTIYF. In nucleotides, the CDR3 is TGTGCCAGTAGTATCTTCATCGACAGGGGTTACACCATATATTTT.

The J gene is TRBJ2-5, the V gene TRBV6-5, with a possible D match to TRBD1 (5 bases). The V gene lost 7 bases and the J gene lost 5 bases, with 17 bases spanning the gap. The CDR3 sequence is 14 residues long. Germline CDR1 reads MNHEY; CDR2 reads SVGAGI. The CDR3 sequence is CASTSAGMSETQYF. The CDR3 region has the DNA TGTGCCAGCACCTCGGCAGGGATGAGCGAGACCCAGTACTTC.

The rearrangement links TRBV10-3 to TRBJ2-3; no clear D gene. V lost 6 bases and J lost 0, with 13 bases in between. This CDR3 is built from 15 residues. CDR1 and CDR2 (germline): ENHRY, SYGVKD. The CDR3 sequence: CAISTQRTSTDTQYF. As DNA, the CDR3 is TGTGCCATCAGCACCCAACGAACTAGCACAGATACGCAGTATTTT.

The chain is built from TRBV29-1 and TRBJ2-1; D perhaps matches TRBD2 (7 bases). CDR3 length: 15 amino acids. Germline V gene data show CDR1 as SQVTM and CDR2 as ANQGSEA. V was shortened by 6 bases and J by 2 bases, with 17 bases between the two germline ends. CDR3 amino acids: CSVPEGGAAYNEQFF. The CDR3 coding sequence is TGCAGCGTCCCCGAGGGGGGGGCGGCCTACAATGAGCAGTTCTTC.

A remark on this clone: This sample includes further DNA sequences coding for the same CDR3. The chain recombines TRBV7-2 with TRBJ2-1; maybe TRBD2 (7 bases). The CDR3 sequence is 14 residues long. From germline, CDR1 is SGHTA and CDR2 FQGNSA. V was shortened by 0 bases and J by 7 bases, with 10 bases between the two germline ends. The CDR3 region has the DNA TGTGCCAGCAGCTTAGCCGCGGGGGCTAATGAGCAGTTCTTC. The encoded protein is CASSLAAGANEQFF.

The chain is built from TRBV4-2 and TRBJ2-7, with 8 bases fitting TRBD2. The germline V gene has CDR1 LGHNA and CDR2 YNFKEQ. The V segment lost 0 bases and the J segment 3 bases; nucleotides outside the gene matches: 7. CDR3 length: 16 residues. The CDR3 DNA reads TGTGCCAGCAGCCAAGACCCGGGGGGGCCCAGCTACGAGCAGTACTTC. Translated, it gives CASSQDPGGPSYEQYF.

The chain employs TRBV29-1 and TRBJ2-1, with 7 bases identical to TRBD2. The germline V gene encodes CDR1 SQVTM and CDR2 ANQGSEA. There are 14 residues in the CDR3. Unmatched junction bases numbered 8, after V lost 3 bases and J lost 6 bases. CDR3 coding DNA: TGCAGCGTTGAGGGGACGACTAGCTCCAATGAGCAGTTCTTC. It specifies CSVEGTTSSNEQFF.

The CDR3 DNA reads as TGTGCCAGTAGTTGGCAGGGGCGAATACCCGAAGAGACCCAGTACTTC. It encodes CASSWQGRIPEETQYF. The chain recombines TRBV19 with TRBJ2-5, with D possibly being TRBD1 (6 bases). V lost 5 bases and J lost 3, with 19 bases in between. The germline V gene has CDR1 LNHDA and CDR2 SQIVND (reference sequence). The CDR3 is 16 amino acids. Full variable domain (outside the CDR3, taken from reference TRBV19 and TRBJ2-5): DGGITQSPKYLFRKEGQNVTLSCEQNLNHDAMYWYRQDPGQGLRLIYYSQIVNDFQKGDIAEGYSVSREKKESFPLTVTSAQKNPTAFYLCASSWQGRIPEETQYFGPGTRLLVL.

The CDR3 DNA reads as TGTGCCAGCAGCTTGGACCCGGGGTTGCGGCCCCAGCATTTT. Amino acid sequence: CASSLDPGLRPQHF. The chain recombines TRBV7-2 with TRBJ1-5; D is undetermined. Germline CDR1 and CDR2: SGHTA and FQGNSA. The ends were cut back, 3 bases at V and 9 bases at J, with 15 bases in the middle. This CDR3 spans 14 amino acids.

CDR3 nucleotide sequence: TGTGCCTGGAGGGAACCCGCGGGCGTAGATACGCAGTATTTT. As protein: CAWREPAGVDTQYF. The chain employs TRBV30 and TRBJ2-3; possibly TRBD2 for D (5 bases). This CDR3 contains 14 residues. The V end was cut by 3 bases, the J end by 5 bases, with 15 bases between. Germline-derived CDR1 and CDR2 are GTSNPN and SVGIG (reference sequence).

The V and J genes are TRBV11-2 and TRBJ2-7; a weak D match, TRBD1 (6 bases). The CDR3 spans 14 residues. Trimming took off 4 bases at V and 5 bases at J, with 15 bases between the two ends. Germline CDR1 reads SGHAT; CDR2 reads FQNNGV. The CDR3 nucleotides read TGTGCCAGCAGCTCCCGGGACATCATCCACGAGCAGTACTTC. Amino acids: CASSSRDIIHEQYF.

V and J are TRBV4-2 and TRBJ2-7, with 8 bases that match TRBD1. Germline CDR1 is LGHNA and CDR2 is YNFKEQ. The V gene end was trimmed by 1 base and the J gene end by 4 bases; junction bases not matched to a gene: 6. This CDR3 region has 15 residues. The chain's CDR3 is CASSQVQGARYEQYF. DNA of the CDR3: TGTGCCAGCAGCCAAGTGCAGGGGGCGCGGTACGAGCAGTACTTC.

This clone has just a few counts. The chain combines TRBV19 with TRBJ2-7; the D gene is possibly TRBD1 (5 bases). The CDR3 is 14 amino acids. V was trimmed by 2 bases and J by 1 base, leaving 9 bases between them. Germline V gene data show CDR1 as LNHDA and CDR2 as SQIVND (reference sequence). The CDR3 sequence is CASSIQAGSYEQYF. The CDR3 bases are TGTGCCAGTAGTATACAGGCAGGGTCCTACGAGCAGTACTTC.

The gene calls are TRBV4-1 and TRBJ1-1; D not certain. V lost 3 bases, J lost 1 base, and 9 bases lay in between. CDR1 is MGHRA, CDR2 YSYEKL, per germline. The CDR3 loop spans 14 amino acids. CDR3 nucleotide sequence: TGCGCCAGCAGCCACGATGCAGGGAACACTGAAGCTTTCTTT. It translates to CASSHDAGNTEAFF.

For the CDR3, the DNA is TGTGCCAGCAGTGAGATGACAGGGGGCCCTCATGAAAAACTGTTTTTT. Its translation: CASSEMTGGPHEKLFF. The chain combines TRBV25-1 with TRBJ1-4, with 10 bases that match TRBD1. The length of the CDR3 is 16 residues. Germline-derived CDR1 and CDR2 are MGHDK and SYGVNS. The V gene end was trimmed by 3 bases and the J gene end by 6 bases; junction bases not matched to a gene: 7.